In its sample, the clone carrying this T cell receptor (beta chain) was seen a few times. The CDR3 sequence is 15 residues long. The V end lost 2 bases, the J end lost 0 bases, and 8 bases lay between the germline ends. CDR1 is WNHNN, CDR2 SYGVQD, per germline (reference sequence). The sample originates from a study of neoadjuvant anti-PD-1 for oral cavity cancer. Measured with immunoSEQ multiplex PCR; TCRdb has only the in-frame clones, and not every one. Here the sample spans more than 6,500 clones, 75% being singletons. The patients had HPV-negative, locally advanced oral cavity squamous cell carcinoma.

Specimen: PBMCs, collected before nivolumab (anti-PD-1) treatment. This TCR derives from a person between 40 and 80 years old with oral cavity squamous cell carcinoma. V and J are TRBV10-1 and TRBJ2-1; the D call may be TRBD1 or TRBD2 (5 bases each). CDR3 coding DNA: TGCGCCAGCAGTGAGGAGGGGAGCTCCTACAATGAGCAGTTCTTC. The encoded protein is CASSEEGSSYNEQFF.